Listed below are T cell receptor beta chains from one sample, sequenced in a study of T cells in Graves' hyperthyroidism and ophthalmopathy. TCRdb analysed the multiplex PCR reads with MiXCR anew, one entry per CDR3 protein. The sample lists 550,000 to 700,000 distinct CDR3 sequences; about 15% were seen once. Sequencing used blood. The receptors originated from a woman between 35 and 50 years old with Graves' ophthalmopathy. Each CDR3 is given with its conserved first and last residue. Fields, in order: CDR3 protein, J gene, V gene, CDR3 length.

CAIKDSPNSPLHF | TRBJ1-6 | TRBV10-3 | 13
CASSRLTSGGVKETQYF | TRBJ2-5 | TRBV12-3/TRBV12-4 | 17
CASRGGDSYNEQFF | TRBJ2-1 | TRBV6-5 | 14
CASSSLGGSNQPQHF | TRBJ1-5 | TRBV11-2 | 15
CASSLEMAGPGNTIYF | TRBJ1-3 | TRBV7-8 | 16
CASSPRRGGNSNQPQHF | TRBJ1-5 | TRBV12-3/TRBV12-4 | 17
CASREYSEAFF | TRBJ1-1 | TRBV2 | 11
CASRPGTGPPYEQYF | TRBJ2-7 | TRBV28 | 15
CASSFQDQQYF | TRBJ2-7 | TRBV6-5 | 11
CASSTVGVYGYTF | TRBJ1-2 | TRBV5-5 | 13
CASSYRGARYF | TRBJ2-5 | TRBV6-6 | 11
CASRPSTTEAFF | TRBJ1-1 | TRBV2 | 12
CASRDRVDQPQHF | TRBJ1-5 | TRBV12-3/TRBV12-4 | 13
CSANYLGGSRETQYF | TRBJ2-5 | TRBV20-1 | 15
CASSPGLTNQPQHF | TRBJ1-5 | TRBV7-2 | 14
CASSLGGTLQETQYF | TRBJ2-5 | TRBV7-2 | 15
CSVPGQGQETQYF | TRBJ2-5 | TRBV29-1 | 13
CAGRRSSSYEQYF | TRBJ2-7 | TRBV6-2/TRBV6-3 | 13
CSVESRDGLYEQYF | TRBJ2-7 | TRBV29-1 | 14
CASSSDRAGTEAFF | TRBJ1-1 | TRBV12-3/TRBV12-4 | 14
CASIRRQGGASANVLTF | TRBJ2-6 | TRBV12-3/TRBV12-4 | 17
CASSRTSGNYEQYF | TRBJ2-7 | TRBV12-3/TRBV12-4 | 14
CASSLMSGNTGELFF | TRBJ2-2 | TRBV7-3 | 15
CASKVSGNQETQYF | TRBJ2-5 | TRBV6-1 | 14
CASRDRVTGSEAFF | TRBJ1-1 | TRBV6-5 | 14
CASSSPRQDNQPQHF | TRBJ1-5 | TRBV28 | 15
CASSGQGSGQPQHF | TRBJ1-5 | TRBV12-3/TRBV12-4 | 14
CASSFAGTEAFF | TRBJ1-1 | TRBV7-8 | 12